This section outlines one T cell receptor beta chain sequence together with its context. Only one count was recorded for this clone. Its binding antigen is unknown. Base-call qualities are not available, and no considerably larger clone is one nucleotide away. Taken from cysteine to phenylalanine, the CDR3 has 13 residues. Kept here is only the CDR3 DNA, which spans 39 bases and is read in frame from base 1. CDR1 and CDR2, looked up from the germline V gene, are SQVTM and ANQGSEA. Deletion took 5 bases off V and 1 base off J, with a span of 12 bases between the germline ends. TCRbeta CDR3 regions were amplified from genomic DNA using the immunoSEQ Assay, a bias-controlled multiplex PCR. Per the authors' processing: The number of nucleated cells in each sample was estimated from the amplification of reference gene primers within the assay. To quantify the absolute abundance of each unique TCRbeta CDR3 rearrangement, sequence reads were collapsed and filtered. For each sample, productive Simpson clonality was calculated as the square root of Simpson's diversity index over productive rearrangements. TCRdb re-hosts the immuneACCESS table, in-frame sequences only. Its copies lack some clones; in the studies checked, an unresolved V gene accounts for under half of them, and the cause for the rest is not known. Clone size and the V and J calls come from that table; the DNA yielded D and trimming. The sample records fewer than 300,000 clones, approximately 85% of which are singletons. Jointly, the top ten make up about 1% of the sample.

The record originates from a study of blood T cell repertoires in COVID-19 (TCRdb year 2020). Notes on the research overall: Samples from collaborators originated in the United States, Italy and Spain and spanned both the acute and convalescent phases of COVID-19. Nearly every sample came with metadata listing a de-identified subject ID, COVID-19 status, age in years and sex. The samples were drawn from the first 160 participants of the ongoing ImmuneRACE study and from 950 to 1,500 subjects provided by 6 global collaborators. The prospective study material was composed of cDNA or gDNA derived from T cells, B-cell-depleted T cells, or PBMCs. The repertoires were released in a freely available public database intended as a resource for research on the immune response to SARS-CoV-2. Where HLA class I and class II types were available, the types were taken from metadata supplied by the sample provider, not from assay-based typing. The dataset comprised deeply sampled blood TCRbeta repertoires from subjects exposed to, actively infected with, or recovered from COVID-19. Broader findings and caveats from the paper: The amount of clinical and demographic metadata varied by source and participant and was provided uncurated.

In Seattle, one collaborating source enrolled patients while the infection was active and tracked those patients longitudinally over the course of disease. Whole blood was collected in K2EDTA tubes by collaborating institutions according to the institutions' own protocols. For TCRbeta analysis, collaborators shipped samples in one of three forms: frozen whole blood, isolated PBMCs, or DNA extracted from either of those sample types. The TCR comes from a human donor with COVID-19, enrolled during active disease. The donor label of this sample is uncertain. The sample taken for sequencing was peripheral blood. Recombination linked TRBV29-1 to TRBJ2-7; possibly the D gene is TRBD1, per 5 matching bases. The sequenced DNA is TGCAGCGTTCTCCGGCAGGGATCCTACGAGCAGTACTTC. The resulting protein is CSVLRQGSYEQYF.